The 16 T cell receptor beta chains reported below all come from one sample, sequenced in a study of cytomegalovirus exposure and HLA in healthy donors. The PCR made use of 60 Vbeta and 13 Jbeta primers. Measured with immunoSEQ multiplex PCR; TCRdb has only the in-frame clones, and not every one. The sample lists over 150,000 clones, roughly two thirds seen once, with 2.8% in the top ten. Input material: PBMCs. All receptors derive from a woman aged 40 to 49 in good health and CMV-seropositive.

The count of this clone is one. The chain recombines TRBV6-6 with TRBJ2-1; 11 bases fit TRBD1. Losses at the gene ends were 6 bases for V and 8 bases for J; bases not matched to a gene: 9. The CDR3 is 15 residues long. The germline CDR1 and CDR2 sequences are MNHNY and SVGAGI (reference sequence). This chain's CDR3 is CASRNGQGARYEQFF. The CDR3 DNA reads TGTGCCAGCAGAAATGGACAGGGGGCGCGTTATGAGCAGTTCTTC.

V usage is TRBV13 and J usage is TRBJ2-3, with TRBD1 as a possible D gene (6 bases). The germline V gene encodes CDR1 PRHDT and CDR2 FYEKMQ (reference sequence). Trimming left V 3 bases short and J 6 bases short, with 10 bases between. The CDR3 has 13 residues. The CDR3 sequence: CASSLGAADTQYF. CDR3 DNA: TGTGCCAGCAGCTTGGGGGCGGCGGATACGCAGTATTTT.

V and J are TRBV15 and TRBJ2-7, with D tentatively TRBD2 (5 bases). CDR3 length: 14 amino acids. The germline gives CDR1 LNHNV, CDR2 YYDKDF (reference sequence). Trimming removed 6 bases at V and 1 base at J, with 13 bases between. CDR3 DNA sequence: TGTGCCACCAGGGCCCAACGGGAATCCTACGAGCAGTACTTC. Amino acids: CATRAQRESYEQYF.

This rearrangement joins TRBV28 to TRBJ2-7, with D unresolved. Per germline, CDR1 MDHEN and CDR2 SYDVKM. The CDR3 extends over 8 amino acids. The CDR3, as DNA: TGTCCACGCCGGTCGCGGTACTTC. Protein: CPRRSRYF.

The gene calls are TRBV6-5 and TRBJ2-7, with 8 bases identical to TRBD1. From germline, CDR1 is MNHEY and CDR2 SVGAGI. This CDR3 is 13 amino acids long. The ends lost 6 bases at V and 1 base at J; junction bases unmatched: 2. For the CDR3, the DNA is TGTGCCAGCAGGGGACAGGAATCCTACGAGCAGTACTTC. Amino acids: CASRGQESYEQYF.

This clone was seen more than once but under ten times. The chain has TRBV5-1 and TRBJ2-6; TRBD2 might be the D (5 bases). Trimming pared 0 bases from V and 0 bases from J, leaving 13 bases between. The CDR3 totals 18 residues. CDR1 and CDR2 (germline): SGHRS, YFSETQ. The CDR3 nucleotides are TGCGCCAGCAGCTTGGGCGGGCTTCCGACCTCTGGGGCCAACGTCCTGACTTTC. Translated: CASSLGGLPTSGANVLTF.

The chain has TRBV5-6 and TRBJ1-4; D remains ambiguous. The CDR3 runs 13 residues. The germline gives CDR1 SGHDT, CDR2 YYEEEE. The germline V and J ends were trimmed by 4 bases and 8 bases, with 12 bases remaining between them. CDR3 sequence (DNA): TGTGCCAGCAGCACGACCACGGGAGAAAAACTGTTTTTT. It encodes CASSTTTGEKLFF.

V and J are TRBV28 and TRBJ1-2; TRBD1 aligns across 8 bases. CDR3 length: 14 amino acids. Germline V CDR1 and CDR2: MDHEN, SYDVKM. V trimming: 5 bases; J trimming: 3 bases; junction bases outside the gene matches: 5. In nucleotides, the CDR3 is TGTGCCAGCAGTGGACAGGGTACATACTATGGCTACACCTTC. Its translation: CASSGQGTYYGYTF.

In this sample, this clone turned up once. The chain combines TRBV19 with TRBJ2-5; TRBD1 is a possible D gene (6 bases). CDR3 length: 15 amino acids. V was shortened by 3 bases and J by 5 bases, with 16 bases between the two germline ends. The germline V gene has CDR1 LNHDA and CDR2 SQIVND (reference sequence). The CDR3 nucleotides are TGTGCCAGTAGTATGAGAGGGGGACGCGGGGAGACCCAGTACTTC. Its protein is CASSMRGGRGETQYF.

The chain uses TRBV5-8 and TRBJ2-1; 7 bases align to TRBD1. Germline CDR1 reads SGHTS; CDR2 reads YDEGEE. This CDR3 is 15 amino acids long. The J segment lost 4 bases and the V segment lost 0 bases, leaving 4 bases of the junction unmatched. CDR3 residues: CASSLAGTEYNEQFF. The CDR3 DNA reads as TGTGCCAGCAGCTTGGCGGGGACAGAATACAATGAGCAGTTCTTC.

The genes are TRBV5-1 and TRBJ2-1; TRBD2 matches 12 bases. V trimming: 4 bases; J trimming: 5 bases; junction bases outside the gene matches: 1. This CDR3 has 14 residues. The germline V gene has CDR1 SGHRS and CDR2 YFSETQ. The CDR3 spells CASSRTSGNNEQFF. As DNA, the CDR3 is TGCGCCAGCAGCAGGACTAGCGGGAACAATGAGCAGTTCTTC.

The V and J genes are TRBV28 and TRBJ2-2, with unresolved D. This CDR3 comprises 13 residues. V was pared by 3 bases and J by 5 bases, with 7 bases between. The germline V gene encodes CDR1 MDHEN and CDR2 SYDVKM. CDR3 in amino acids: CASSFGLTGELFF. For the CDR3, the DNA is TGTGCCAGCAGTTTCGGGTTGACCGGGGAGCTGTTTTTT.

The chain is built from TRBV6-5 and TRBJ2-7; no definite D call. CDR3 size: 13 residues. Trimming took off 5 bases at V and 6 bases at J, with 14 bases between the two ends. Per the germline V gene, CDR1 is MNHEY and CDR2 is SVGAGI. As DNA, the CDR3 is TGTGCCAGCAGTCAGCTAGTATCTCGCGAGCAGTACTTC. Protein product: CASSQLVSREQYF.

This clone has a single count. This chain uses TRBV7-3 with TRBJ2-5; TRBD2 matches 7 bases. Trimming cost V 2 bases and J 1 base; bases outside gene matches: 4. CDR1 is SGHTA, CDR2 FQGTGA, per germline. The length of the CDR3 is 15 residues. CDR3 sequence (DNA): TGTGCCAGCAGCTTAGCGACTAGCCCCCAAGAGACCCAGTACTTC. Translating gives CASSLATSPQETQYF.

This chain links TRBV27 with TRBJ2-1; TRBD1 matches at 9 bases. J was trimmed by 3 bases and V by 6 bases; bases with no gene match: 6. The CDR3 covers 15 residues. The germline gives CDR1 MNHEY, CDR2 SMNVEV (reference sequence). The CDR3 DNA is TGTGCCAGCAGCCCCGGGACAGGGAGCTACAATGAGCAGTTCTTC. Amino acid sequence: CASSPGTGSYNEQFF.

This clone showed up just a few times. The rearrangement joins TRBV19 to TRBJ1-2; 7 nucleotides agree with TRBD1. The CDR3 covers 14 residues. In germline, CDR1 is LNHDA, CDR2 SQIVND (reference sequence). Trimming cost V 7 bases and J 3 bases; bases outside gene matches: 8. The CDR3, as DNA: TGTGCCAGTACGTCCCACAGGGGAGACTATGGCTACACCTTC. As protein: CASTSHRGDYGYTF.